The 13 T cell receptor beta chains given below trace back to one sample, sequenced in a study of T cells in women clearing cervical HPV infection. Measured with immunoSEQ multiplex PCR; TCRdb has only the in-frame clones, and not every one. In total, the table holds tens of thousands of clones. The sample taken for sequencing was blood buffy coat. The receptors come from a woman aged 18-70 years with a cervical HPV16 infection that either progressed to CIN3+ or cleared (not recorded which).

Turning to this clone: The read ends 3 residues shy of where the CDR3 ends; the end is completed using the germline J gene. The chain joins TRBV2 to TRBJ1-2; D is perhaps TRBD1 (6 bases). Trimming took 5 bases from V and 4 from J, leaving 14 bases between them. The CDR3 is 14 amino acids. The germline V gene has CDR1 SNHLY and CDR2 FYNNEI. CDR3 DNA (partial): TGTGCCAGCAGTCCGGACAGAATTGGCTATGGC. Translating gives CASSPDRIGYG. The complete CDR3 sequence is CASSPDRIGYGYTF.

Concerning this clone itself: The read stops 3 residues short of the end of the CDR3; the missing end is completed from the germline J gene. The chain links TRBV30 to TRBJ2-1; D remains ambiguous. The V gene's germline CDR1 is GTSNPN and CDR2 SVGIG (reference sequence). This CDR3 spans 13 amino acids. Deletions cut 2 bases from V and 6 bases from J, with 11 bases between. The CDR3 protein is CAWSSRLGNEQFF. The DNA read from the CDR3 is TGTGCCTGGAGTTCCAGGCTCGGCAATGAG.

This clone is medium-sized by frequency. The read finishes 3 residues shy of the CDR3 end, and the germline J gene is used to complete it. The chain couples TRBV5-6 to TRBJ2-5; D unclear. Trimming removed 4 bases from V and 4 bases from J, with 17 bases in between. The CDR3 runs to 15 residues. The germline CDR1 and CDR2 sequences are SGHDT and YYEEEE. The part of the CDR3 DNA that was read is TGTGCCAGCAGCCCCCCCCTGTTGTCGCGAGAGACC. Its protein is CASSPPLLSRET. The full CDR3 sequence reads CASSPPLLSRETQYF.

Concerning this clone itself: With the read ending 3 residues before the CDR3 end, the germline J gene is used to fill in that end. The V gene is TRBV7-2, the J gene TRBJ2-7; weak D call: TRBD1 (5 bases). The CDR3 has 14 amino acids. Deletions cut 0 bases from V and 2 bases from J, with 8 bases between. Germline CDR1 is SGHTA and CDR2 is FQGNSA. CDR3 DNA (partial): TGTGCCAGCAGCTTAGCAAGGACACCCTACGAG. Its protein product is CASSLARTPYE. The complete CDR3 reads CASSLARTPYEQYF.

This CDR3 reads CASSSGVGPDTQYF. The part of the CDR3 DNA that was read is TGTGCCAGTAGTTCGGGGGTAGGGCCAGATACG. The chain uses TRBV19 and TRBJ2-3; TRBD2 is a possible D gene (6 bases). The sequence runs out 3 residues before the end of the CDR3; the remainder is reconstructed from the germline J gene. Trimming stripped 5 bases from V and 4 bases from J, with 13 bases between. In germline, CDR1 is LNHDA, CDR2 SQIVND (reference sequence). The CDR3 covers 14 residues.

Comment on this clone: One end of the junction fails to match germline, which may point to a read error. The DNA read from the CDR3 is TGCGCCAGCAGCCGGACAGGGGGATTAGGAGGC. Translation: CASSRTGGLGG. Given in full, the CDR3 is CASSRTGGLGGYTF. The V and J genes are TRBV4-2 and TRBJ1-2, with 10 nucleotides matching TRBD1. The read finishes 3 residues shy of the CDR3 end, and the germline J gene is used to complete it. CDR1 is LGHNA, CDR2 YNFKEQ, per germline. There are 14 residues in the CDR3.

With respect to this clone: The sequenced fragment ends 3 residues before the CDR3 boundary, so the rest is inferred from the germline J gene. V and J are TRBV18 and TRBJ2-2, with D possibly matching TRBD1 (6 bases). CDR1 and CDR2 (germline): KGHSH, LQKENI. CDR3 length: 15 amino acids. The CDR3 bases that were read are TGTGCCAGCTCATCAACAGGGAGAGGGAATGAAAAG. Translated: CASSSTGRGNEK. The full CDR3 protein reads CASSSTGRGNEKLFF.

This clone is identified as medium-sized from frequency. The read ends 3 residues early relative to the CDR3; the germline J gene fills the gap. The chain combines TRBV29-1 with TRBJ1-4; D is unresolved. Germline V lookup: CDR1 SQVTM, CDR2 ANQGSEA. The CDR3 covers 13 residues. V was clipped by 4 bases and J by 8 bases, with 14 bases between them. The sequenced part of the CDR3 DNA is TGCAGCGTTGTAGTTTCCGCGGGGGAAAAA. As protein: CSVVVSAGEK. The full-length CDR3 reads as CSVVVSAGEKLFF. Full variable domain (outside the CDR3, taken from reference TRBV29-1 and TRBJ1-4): SAVISQKPSRDICQRGTSLTIQCQVDSQVTMMFWYRQQPGQSLTLIATANQGSEATYESGFVIDKFPISRPNLTFSTLTVSNMSPEDSSIYLCSVVVSAGEKLFFGSGTQLSVL.

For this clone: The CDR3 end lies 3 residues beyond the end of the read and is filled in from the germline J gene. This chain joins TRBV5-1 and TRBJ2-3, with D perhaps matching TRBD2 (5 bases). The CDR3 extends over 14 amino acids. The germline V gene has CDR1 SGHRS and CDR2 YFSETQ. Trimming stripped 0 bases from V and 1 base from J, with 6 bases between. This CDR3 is CASSLDGGTDTQYF. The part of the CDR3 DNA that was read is TGCGCCAGCAGCTTGGACGGGGGCACAGATACG.

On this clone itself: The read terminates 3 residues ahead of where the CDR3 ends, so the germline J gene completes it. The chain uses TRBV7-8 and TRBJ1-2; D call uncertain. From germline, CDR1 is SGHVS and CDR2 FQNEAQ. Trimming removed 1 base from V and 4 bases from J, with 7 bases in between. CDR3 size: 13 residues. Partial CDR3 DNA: TGTGCCAGCAGCTTAGGAGAAGGCTATGGC. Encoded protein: CASSLGEGYG. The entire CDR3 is CASSLGEGYGYTF. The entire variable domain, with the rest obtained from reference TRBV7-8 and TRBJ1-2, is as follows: GAGVSQSPRYKVAKRGQDVALRCDPISGHVSLFWYQQALGQGPEFLTYFQNEAQLDKSGLPSDRFFAERPEGSVSTLKIQRTQQEDSAVYLCASSLGEGYGYTFGSGTRLTVV.

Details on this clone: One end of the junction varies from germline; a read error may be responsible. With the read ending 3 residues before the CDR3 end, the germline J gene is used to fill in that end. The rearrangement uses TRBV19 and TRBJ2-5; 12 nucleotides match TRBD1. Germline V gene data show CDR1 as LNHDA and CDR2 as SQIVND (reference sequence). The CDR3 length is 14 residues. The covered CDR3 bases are TGTGCCAGGAGTATGGGACAGGGGGCGAATACC. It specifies CARSMGQGANT. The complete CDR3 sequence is CARSMGQGANTQYF.

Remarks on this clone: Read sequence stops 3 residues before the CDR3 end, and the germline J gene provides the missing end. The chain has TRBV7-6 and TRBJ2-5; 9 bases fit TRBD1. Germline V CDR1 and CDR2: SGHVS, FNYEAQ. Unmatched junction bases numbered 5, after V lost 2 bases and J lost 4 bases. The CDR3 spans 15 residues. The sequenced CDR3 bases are TGTGCCAGCAGCTTATCCGCGACAGGGGGAGAGACC. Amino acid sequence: CASSLSATGGET. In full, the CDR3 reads CASSLSATGGETQYF.

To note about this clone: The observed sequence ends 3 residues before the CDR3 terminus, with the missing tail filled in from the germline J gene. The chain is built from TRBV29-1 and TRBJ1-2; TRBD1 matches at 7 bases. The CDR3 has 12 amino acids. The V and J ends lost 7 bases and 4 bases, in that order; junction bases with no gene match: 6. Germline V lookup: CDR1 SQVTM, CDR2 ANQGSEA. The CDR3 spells CSDNRGLYGYTF. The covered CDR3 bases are TGCAGCGATAACAGGGGTCTCTATGGC.